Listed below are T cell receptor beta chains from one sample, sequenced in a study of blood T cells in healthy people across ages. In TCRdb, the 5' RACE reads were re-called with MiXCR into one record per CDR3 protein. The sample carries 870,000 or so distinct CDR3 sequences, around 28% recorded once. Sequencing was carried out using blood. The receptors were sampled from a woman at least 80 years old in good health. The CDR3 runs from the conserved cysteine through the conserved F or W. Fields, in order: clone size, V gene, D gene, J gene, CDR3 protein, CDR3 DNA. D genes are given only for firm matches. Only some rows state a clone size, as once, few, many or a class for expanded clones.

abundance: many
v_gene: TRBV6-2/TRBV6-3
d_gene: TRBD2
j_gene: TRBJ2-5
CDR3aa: CASSYSGLAGETQYF
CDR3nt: TGTGCCAGCAGTTACTCGGGACTAGCGGGTGAGACCCAGTACTTC

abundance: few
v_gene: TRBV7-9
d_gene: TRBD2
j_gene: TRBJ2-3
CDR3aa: CASSSGLAGAFTDTQYF
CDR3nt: TGTGCCAGCAGCTCTGGACTAGCGGGGGCCTTCACAGATACGCAGTATTTT

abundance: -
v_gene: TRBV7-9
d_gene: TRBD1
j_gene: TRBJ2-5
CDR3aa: CASSLGDRGQGETQYF
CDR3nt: TGTGCCAGCAGCTTAGGGGACAGGGGGCAAGGAGAGACCCAGTACTTC

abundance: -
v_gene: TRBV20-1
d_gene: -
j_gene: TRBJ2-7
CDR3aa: CSARLPGPYYEQYF
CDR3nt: TGCAGTGCTCGACTCCCGGGACCGTACTACGAGCAGTACTTC

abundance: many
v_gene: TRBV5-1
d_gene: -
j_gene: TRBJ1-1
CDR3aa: CASRGRLNTEAFF
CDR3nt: TGCGCCAGCCGGGGCCGGCTGAACACTGAAGCTTTCTTT

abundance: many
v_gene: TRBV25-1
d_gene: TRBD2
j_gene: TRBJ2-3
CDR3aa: CASRSGVSTDTQYF
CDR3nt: TGTGCCAGCAGGAGCGGGGTTAGCACAGATACGCAGTATTTT

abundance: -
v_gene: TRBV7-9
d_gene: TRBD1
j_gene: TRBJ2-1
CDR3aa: CASSLRDRGRGEQFF
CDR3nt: TGTGCCAGCAGCTTAAGGGACAGGGGGCGCGGTGAGCAGTTCTTC

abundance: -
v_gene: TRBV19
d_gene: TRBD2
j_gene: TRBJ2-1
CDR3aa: CASSTSVTPSYNEQFF
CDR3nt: TGTGCCAGTTCAACTAGCGTGACCCCCTCCTACAATGAGCAGTTCTTC

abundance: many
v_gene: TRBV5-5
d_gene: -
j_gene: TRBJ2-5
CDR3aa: CASSLMGVDSMTQYF
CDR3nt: TGTGCCAGCAGCTTAATGGGAGTGGACAGTATGACCCAGTACTTC

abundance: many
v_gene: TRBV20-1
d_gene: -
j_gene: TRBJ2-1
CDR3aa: CSARDSDAASYNEQFF
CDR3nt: TGCAGTGCTAGAGACTCCGACGCCGCATCCTACAATGAGCAGTTCTTC

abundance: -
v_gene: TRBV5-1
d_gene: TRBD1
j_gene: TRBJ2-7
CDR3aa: CASSYAPGTGFEEQYF
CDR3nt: TGCGCCAGCAGCTATGCGCCCGGGACAGGGTTTGAAGAGCAGTACTTC

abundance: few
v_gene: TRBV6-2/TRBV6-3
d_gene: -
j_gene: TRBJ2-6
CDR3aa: CASSSQVGAAGANVLTF
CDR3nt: TGTGCCAGCAGCTCCCAAGTCGGCGCCGCCGGGGCCAACGTCCTGACTTTC

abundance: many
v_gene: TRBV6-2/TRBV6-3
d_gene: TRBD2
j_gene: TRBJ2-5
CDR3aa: CASSEGLAGVETQYF
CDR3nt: TGTGCCAGCAGTGAGGGACTAGCGGGCGTGGAGACCCAGTACTTC

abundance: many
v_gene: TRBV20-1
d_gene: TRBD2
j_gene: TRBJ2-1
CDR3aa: CSASLSGGANEQFF
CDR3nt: TGCAGTGCTAGTCTCAGCGGGGGGGCAAATGAGCAGTTCTTC

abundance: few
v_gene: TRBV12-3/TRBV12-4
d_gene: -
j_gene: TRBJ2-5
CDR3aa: CASRRDRFPYF
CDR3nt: TGTGCCAGCAGGAGGGACCGCTTTCCGTACTTC

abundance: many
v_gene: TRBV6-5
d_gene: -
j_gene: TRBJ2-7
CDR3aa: CASSYLGHRNSYEQYF
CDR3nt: TGTGCCAGCAGTTACCTGGGACACCGAAACTCCTACGAGCAGTACTTC

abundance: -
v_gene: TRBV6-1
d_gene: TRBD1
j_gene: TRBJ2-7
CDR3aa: CASSERGTGVAYEQYF
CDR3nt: TGTGCCAGCAGTGAAAGAGGGACAGGGGTGGCCTACGAGCAGTACTTC

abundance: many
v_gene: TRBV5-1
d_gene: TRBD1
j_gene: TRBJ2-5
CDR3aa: CASSPQGSKTQYF
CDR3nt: TGCGCCAGCAGCCCACAGGGGTCGAAGACCCAGTACTTC

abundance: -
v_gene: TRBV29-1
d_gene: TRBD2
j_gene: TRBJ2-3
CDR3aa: CSVQRGTTDTQYF
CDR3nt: TGCAGCGTCCAGCGGGGGACCACAGATACGCAGTATTTT

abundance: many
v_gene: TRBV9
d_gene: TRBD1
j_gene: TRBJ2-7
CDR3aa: CASSVAATGTYEQYF
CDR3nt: TGTGCCAGCAGCGTAGCTGCGACAGGGACCTACGAGCAGTACTTC

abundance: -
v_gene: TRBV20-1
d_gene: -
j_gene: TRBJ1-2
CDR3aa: CSARLDRFPRQDYGYTF
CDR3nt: TGCAGTGCTAGACTTGACAGGTTTCCCCGGCAGGACTATGGCTACACCTTC

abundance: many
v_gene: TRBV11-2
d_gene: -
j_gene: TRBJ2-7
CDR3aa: CASKGVSYEQYF
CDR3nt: TGTGCCAGCAAGGGGGTCTCCTACGAGCAGTACTTC

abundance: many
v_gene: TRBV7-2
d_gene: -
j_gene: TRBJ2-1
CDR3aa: CASSLATLDHNEQFF
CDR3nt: TGTGCCAGCAGCTTAGCTACCCTAGACCACAATGAGCAGTTCTTC

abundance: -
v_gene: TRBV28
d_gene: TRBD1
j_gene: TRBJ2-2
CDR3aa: CASIPHGTGLTGELFF
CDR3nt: TGTGCCAGCATTCCCCACGGGACAGGCCTCACCGGGGAGCTGTTTTTT

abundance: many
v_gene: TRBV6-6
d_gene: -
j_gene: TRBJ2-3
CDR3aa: CASSYFQGLTDTQYF
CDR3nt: TGTGCCAGCAGTTACTTCCAGGGCCTCACAGATACGCAGTATTTT

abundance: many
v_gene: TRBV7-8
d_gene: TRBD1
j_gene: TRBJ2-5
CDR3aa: CASSLTGAEETQYF
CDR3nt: TGTGCCAGCAGCTTAACAGGGGCAGAAGAGACCCAGTACTTC

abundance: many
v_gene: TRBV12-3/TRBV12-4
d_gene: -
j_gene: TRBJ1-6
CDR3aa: CASSTDIRHNSPLHF
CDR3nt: TGTGCCAGCAGCACCGACATAAGGCATAATTCACCCCTCCACTTT

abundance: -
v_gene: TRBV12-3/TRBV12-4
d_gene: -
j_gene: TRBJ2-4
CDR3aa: CASSFGGAKNVQYF
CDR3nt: TGTGCCAGCAGTTTTGGGGGCGCCAAAAACGTTCAGTACTTC

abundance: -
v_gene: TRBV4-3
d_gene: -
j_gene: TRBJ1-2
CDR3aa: CASSQDREDGYTF
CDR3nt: TGCGCCAGCAGCCAAGACAGGGAAGATGGCTACACCTTC

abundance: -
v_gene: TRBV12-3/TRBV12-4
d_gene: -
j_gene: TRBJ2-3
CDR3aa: CASSLLRERTDTQYF
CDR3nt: TGTGCCAGCAGTTTACTCAGAGAGAGAACAGATACGCAGTATTTT

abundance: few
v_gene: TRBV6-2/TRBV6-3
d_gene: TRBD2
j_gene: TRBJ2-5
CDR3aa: CASRTSGGTKTQYF
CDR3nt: TGTGCCAGCAGAACTAGCGGGGGGACAAAGACCCAGTACTTC

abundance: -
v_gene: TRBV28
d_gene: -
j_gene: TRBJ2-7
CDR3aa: CASATGGVGYEQYF
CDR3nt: TGTGCCAGCGCTACCGGGGGTGTCGGCTACGAGCAGTACTTC

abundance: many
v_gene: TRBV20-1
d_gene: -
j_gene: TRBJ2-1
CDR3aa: CSARGRGAASSYNEQFF
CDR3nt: TGCAGTGCTAGAGGAAGGGGGGCGGCGAGCTCCTACAATGAGCAGTTCTTC

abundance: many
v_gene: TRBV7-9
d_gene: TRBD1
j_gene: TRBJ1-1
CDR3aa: CASSLEGARGNTEAFF
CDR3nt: TGTGCCAGCAGCTTGGAGGGGGCGCGGGGGAACACTGAAGCTTTCTTT

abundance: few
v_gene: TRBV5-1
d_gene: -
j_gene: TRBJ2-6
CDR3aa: CASSLGLLSSGANVLTF
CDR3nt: TGCGCCAGCAGCTTGGGGCTTCTCAGCTCTGGGGCCAACGTCCTGACTTTC

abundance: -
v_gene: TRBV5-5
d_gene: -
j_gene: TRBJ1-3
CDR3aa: CASSHDGGNTIYF
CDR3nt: TGTGCCAGCAGCCACGACGGGGGAAACACCATATATTTT

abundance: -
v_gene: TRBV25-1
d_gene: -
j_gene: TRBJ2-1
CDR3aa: CASSELLLPDEQFF
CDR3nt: TGTGCCAGCAGTGAATTACTCCTCCCGGATGAGCAGTTCTTC

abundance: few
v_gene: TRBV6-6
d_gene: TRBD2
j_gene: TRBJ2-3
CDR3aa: CASRGGVADTQYF
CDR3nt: TGTGCCAGCAGGGGGGGGGTTGCAGATACGCAGTATTTT

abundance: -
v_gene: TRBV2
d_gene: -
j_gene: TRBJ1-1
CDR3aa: CASSEAEGFAEAFF
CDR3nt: TGTGCCAGCAGTGAAGCGGAAGGGTTCGCTGAAGCTTTCTTT

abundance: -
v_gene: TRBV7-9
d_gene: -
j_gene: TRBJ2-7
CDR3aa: CASSYRDSVRHEQYF
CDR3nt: TGTGCCAGCAGCTACCGGGACTCCGTAAGACATGAGCAGTACTTC

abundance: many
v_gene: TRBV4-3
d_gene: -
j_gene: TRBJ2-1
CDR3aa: CASSQDRRGVDEQFF
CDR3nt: TGCGCCAGCAGCCAAGATCGTAGAGGGGTCGATGAGCAGTTCTTC

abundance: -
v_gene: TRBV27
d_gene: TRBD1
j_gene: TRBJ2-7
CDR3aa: CASRVYDRGPSYEQYF
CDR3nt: TGTGCCAGCAGGGTCTATGACAGGGGACCGTCCTACGAGCAGTACTTC

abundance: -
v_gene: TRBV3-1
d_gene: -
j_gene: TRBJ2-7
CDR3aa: CANSPPERVVYEQYF
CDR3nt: TGTGCCAACAGCCCCCCGGAAAGGGTGGTCTACGAGCAGTACTTC

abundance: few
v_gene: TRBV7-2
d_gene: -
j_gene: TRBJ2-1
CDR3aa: CASSKGGPGFNEQFF
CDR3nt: TGTGCCAGCAGCAAAGGGGGGCCGGGATTCAATGAGCAGTTCTTC

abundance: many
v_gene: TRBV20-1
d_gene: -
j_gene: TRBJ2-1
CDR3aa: CSARVHSGTRRNEQFF
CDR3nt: TGCAGTGCTAGAGTTCACTCCGGGACTCGCCGAAATGAGCAGTTCTTC

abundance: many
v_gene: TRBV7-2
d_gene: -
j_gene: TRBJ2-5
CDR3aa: CASSLALGSGQETQYF
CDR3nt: TGTGCCAGCAGCTTAGCACTAGGGTCCGGACAAGAGACCCAGTACTTC

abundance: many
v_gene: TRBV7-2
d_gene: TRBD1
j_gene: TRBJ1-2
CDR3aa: CASSLRGTGGTNGYTF
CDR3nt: TGTGCCAGCAGCTTAAGAGGGACAGGGGGAACTAATGGCTACACCTTC

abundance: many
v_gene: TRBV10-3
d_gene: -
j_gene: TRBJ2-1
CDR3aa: CAISGRASDEQFF
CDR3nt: TGTGCCATCAGTGGAAGGGCTTCTGATGAGCAGTTCTTC

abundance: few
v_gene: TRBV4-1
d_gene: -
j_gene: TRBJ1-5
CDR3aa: CASSQVFLQSPQHF
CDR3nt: TGCGCCAGCAGCCAAGTGTTTCTGCAATCGCCCCAGCATTTT

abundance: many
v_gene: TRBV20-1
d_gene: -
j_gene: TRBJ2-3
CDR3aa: CSAPREGFSTQYF
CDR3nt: TGCAGTGCCCCGCGAGAGGGTTTTAGTACGCAGTATTTT

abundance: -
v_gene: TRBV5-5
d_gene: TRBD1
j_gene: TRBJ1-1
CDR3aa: CASSLSGQVNTEAFF
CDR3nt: TGTGCCAGCAGCTTGTCGGGACAGGTGAACACTGAAGCTTTCTTT